Shown below are 13 T cell receptor beta chains from a single sample sequenced in a study of human T cells and chemical hapten exposure. TCRdb independently ran MiXCR on the RACE reads; one entry per CDR3 protein. The sample contains roughly 100,000 distinct CDR3 sequences, around 9.6% of which appear only once. Time point defined: pre-sensitization, week 0. Regarding treatment: therapeutic diphenylcyclopropenone sensitization with weekly scalp DPC. The input for sequencing was whole blood, taken in connection with sensitization to the hapten diphenylcyclopropenone (DPC). These receptor sequences come from a woman aged 40 to 50 with alopecia areata. Some clones in this sample may be carry-over from other donors' samples.

This clonotype was recorded many times. V is TRBV11-2 and J is TRBJ2-7, with D possibly called TRBD1 or TRBD2 (5 bases each). The germline V gene has CDR1 SGHAT and CDR2 FQNNGV. V was trimmed by 2 bases and J by 5 bases, leaving 19 bases between them. This CDR3 has 16 residues. For the CDR3, the DNA is TGTGCCAGCAGCTTATGGTCAACTGGGGGAGAAAACGAGCAGTACTTC. Its translation: CASSLWSTGGENEQYF.

This clonotype was detected only a few times. The chain couples TRBV4-2 to TRBJ1-1; D gene ambiguous. V was pared by 3 bases and J by 3 bases, with 11 bases between. The CDR3 extends over 14 amino acids. CDR1 is LGHNA and CDR2 is YNFKEQ in the germline V gene. The CDR3 is CASSHGLADTEAFF. DNA of the CDR3: TGTGCCAGCAGCCATGGGCTGGCGGACACTGAAGCTTTCTTT.

This clonotype was detected only a few times. The J gene is TRBJ1-2, the V gene TRBV3-1; possibly TRBD1 for D (5 bases). The CDR3 has 15 residues. CDR1 is LGHDT, CDR2 YNNKEL, per germline (reference sequence). Trimming left V 2 bases short and J 2 bases short, with 12 bases between. CDR3 bases: TGTGCCAGCAGCCAATATGGGGGACCCAACTATGGCTACACCTTC. It is translated as CASSQYGGPNYGYTF.

This clonotype was observed at least ten times. The J gene is TRBJ1-1, the V gene TRBV5-6; 10 nucleotides agree with TRBD1. V shed 3 bases, J shed 8 bases, and the junction held 1 base outside the gene matches. The germline V gene has CDR1 SGHDT and CDR2 YYEEEE. The CDR3 contains 12 residues. CDR3: CASSWGQGEAFF. DNA of the CDR3: TGTGCCAGCAGCTGGGGACAGGGGGAAGCTTTCTTT.

This clonotype came up many times. The J gene is TRBJ1-2, the V gene TRBV3-1; the D is unclear. Germline CDR1 and CDR2: LGHDT and YNNKEL (reference sequence). This CDR3 is built from 14 residues. Trimming shortened V by 1 base and J by 6 bases, and 12 bases separated the two germline ends. In nucleotides, the CDR3 is TGTGCCAGCAGCCAAGTGGCGGGTGGCCATGGCTACACCTTC. It is translated as CASSQVAGGHGYTF.

The rearrangement joins TRBV6-2 or TRBV6-3 to TRBJ2-3; D is undetermined. Trimming removed 6 bases from V and 3 bases from J, with 7 bases in between. Germline assignment: CDR1 MNHEY and CDR2 SVGEGT. CDR3 length: 12 residues. The CDR3 is CASSQVTDTQYF. Here the CDR3 DNA reads TGTGCCAGCAGCCAAGTTACAGATACGCAGTATTTT.

V usage is TRBV28 and J usage is TRBJ2-7, with unresolved D. The CDR3 is 15 amino acids. Germline V CDR1 and CDR2: MDHEN, SYDVKM. The germline V and J ends were trimmed by 5 bases and 1 base, with 15 bases remaining between them. CDR3 in DNA: TGTGCCAGCAGTATGACACTAATCTTTTCCTACGAGCAGTACTTC. This sequence encodes CASSMTLIFSYEQYF.

This clonotype has a count of ten or more. The rearrangement uses TRBV5-1 and TRBJ2-3; TRBD1 aligns across 10 bases. This CDR3 region has 15 residues. Germline V gives CDR1 SGHRS, CDR2 YFSETQ. V trimming: 6 bases; J trimming: 7 bases; junction bases outside the gene matches: 11. CDR3 sequence (DNA): TGCGCCAGCACCGCCCGGGACAGGGGCGTTAATACGCAGTATTTT. Its protein product is CASTARDRGVNTQYF.

There are many counts of this clonotype. The V and J genes are TRBV11-2 and TRBJ2-3; TRBD2 matches 8 bases. This CDR3 is built from 15 residues. Germline trimming cut 4 bases from V and 7 bases from J; bases unmatched to any gene: 10. CDR1 and CDR2 (germline): SGHAT, FQNNGV. The CDR3 DNA follows: TGTGCCAGCAGCTCTGACCCGGGGGGGCCCCATACGCAGTATTTT. Translated, it gives CASSSDPGGPHTQYF.

This clonotype was recorded at least ten times. The chain couples TRBV13 to TRBJ1-2; no firm D call. The CDR3 contains 14 residues. With 2 bases removed from V and 6 bases from J, the gap between germline ends came to 13 bases. Per germline, CDR1 PRHDT and CDR2 FYEKMQ (reference sequence). The CDR3 bases are TGTGCCAGCAGCTTATTTGGGCGGGGTAATGGCTACACCTTC. Its protein is CASSLFGRGNGYTF. The complete variable domain, with remaining parts taken from reference TRBV13 and TRBJ1-2, reads AAGVIQSPRHLIKEKRETATLKCYPIPRHDTVYWYQQGPGQDPQFLISFYEKMQSDKGSIPDRFSAQQFSDYHSELNMSSLELGDSALYFCASSLFGRGNGYTFGSGTRLTVV.

The chain combines TRBV4-2 with TRBJ2-1, with TRBD2 matching over 9 bases. V lost 8 bases and J lost 1; bases outside the gene matches: 3. The CDR3 has 14 residues. Germline CDR1 reads LGHNA; CDR2 reads YNFKEQ. Here the CDR3 reads CASGGGGSYNEQFF. CDR3 in DNA: TGTGCCAGCGGCGGGGGGGGATCCTACAATGAGCAGTTCTTC.

The table lists this clonotype with many counts. The rearrangement links TRBV7-2 to TRBJ2-5; no clear D. This CDR3 comprises 14 residues. Deletions cut 2 bases from V and 1 base from J, with 8 bases between. Germline CDR1 reads SGHTA; CDR2 reads FQGNSA. Written as DNA, the CDR3 is TGTGCCAGCAGCTTATCGGTCCGCCAAGAGACCCAGTACTTC. Its translation: CASSLSVRQETQYF.

The sample holds many counts of this clonotype. The chain links TRBV20-1 to TRBJ2-1; TRBD2 agrees at 8 bases. Germline lookup yields CDR1 DFQATT and CDR2 SNEGSKA (reference sequence). The CDR3 extends over 15 amino acids. V dropped 3 bases and J dropped 3; count of bases not matched to a gene: 7. As DNA, the CDR3 is TGCAGTGCTAGCCTGGGTAGCGGGGTCTACAATGAGCAGTTCTTC. Translated, it gives CSASLGSGVYNEQFF.